The clone carrying this T cell receptor (beta chain) was seen ten or more times. At one of its ends the junction is not consistent with the germline gene, which may arise from a read error. TCRdb reanalysed the RACE reads using MiXCR and keeps one entry per CDR3 protein. This sample has about 82,000 distinct CDR3 sequences; under 15% occur once, and the top ten carry roughly 5.7%. This sample was included in a study of human T cells and chemical hapten exposure. Noted time point: patch test 3, about 24 weeks after DPC sensitization. Treatment defined: therapeutic diphenylcyclopropenone sensitization with weekly scalp DPC. The study drew its donors from alopecia patients who were 18 to 70 years old and suitable for DPC. Germline CDR1 SGHRS, CDR2 YFSETQ. This CDR3 region has 16 residues.

The TCR originated in a woman aged 45-65 years with alopecia areata. Some clones in this sample may be carry-over from other donors' samples. The gene calls are TRBV5-1 and TRBJ2-1; TRBD2 agrees at 12 bases. Specimen: whole blood, collected in connection with sensitization to the hapten diphenylcyclopropenone (DPC). The CDR3 DNA is TGCGCCAGCAGCTCACCACTAGCGGGAGGTTCACATGAGCACTTCTTC. Protein product: CASSSPLAGGSHEHFF.